This TCR beta chain stems from a study of beta chain features in type 1 diabetes listed by TCRdb under 2018. Notes on the research overall: Patients and healthy donors did not differ in mean age, gender distribution, total cell number or subset yield. A total of about 100,000,000 sorted cells were examined across all samples, and RNA yield correlated strongly with the number of cells per subset. In the study, recently diagnosed type 1 diabetes patients and matched healthy donors were compared on the TCRB repertoires of their sorted circulating CD4+ T cell subsets. Whereas all 30 or so donors provided naive and central memory subsets, regulatory and stem cell-like memory subsets were isolated from just 8 patients and roughly 8 healthy donors.

With respect to this clone: Its antigen remains undetermined. No base-level quality is on record; no much larger clone is a single base apart.

The paper's findings and limits, for the study overall: Because cDNA rather than genomic DNA was sequenced, highly expressing activated cells could have been over-represented, although no difference in activation and CD3 levels was found between groups. HLA sub-analyses involved small numbers of individuals, so any influence of HLA type on TCRB rearrangement remained unresolved. A moderate but significant shortening of TCRB CDR3 length was observed in type 1 diabetes patients in all four CD4+ subsets. PCR might favor shorter templates, but patient and control samples were amplified and corrected together, so any skew would affect both groups equally. Naive, central memory and regulatory TCRB repertoires appeared to be more similar among patients than among healthy donors. Patients with type 1 diabetes made fewer insertions and deleted more nucleotides at VDJ recombination sites, implying thymic rearrangement abnormalities.

CDR1 LNHNV and CDR2 YYDKDF were looked up in the germline V gene (reference sequence). From the cysteine up to the phenylalanine, the CDR3 has a length of 16 residues. CDR3 DNA only is kept here, 48 bases in frame from base 1. V is cut back by 0 bases and J by 2 bases, with 5 bases in the junction unmatched. All of the isolated RNA was reverse transcribed with the High Capacity cDNA Reverse Transcription Kit, so expressed TCRB transcripts were sequenced. Deep immunoSEQ sequencing was performed on naive, central memory and regulatory T cell samples, with an average of roughly 3.6 million total reads per sample. Sorted cells were lysed in RLT buffer and RNA was extracted with DNase-treated RNeasy Micro or Mini kits, depending on cell number. Each cell subset was processed on its own to prevent cross-contamination, while patient and healthy donor samples were processed together. The immunoSEQ multiplex PCR was used to amplify TCRB sequences from cDNA, generating 87-bp fragments that spanned the CDR3 region. Amplicons were sequenced on the Illumina HiSeq platform. Concerning the study's data processing: PCR bias was computationally corrected using synthetic template baselines, reads within Hamming distance 2 were collapsed, and singletons that could not be merged were discarded. By aligning reads against IMGT, V, D and J genes, CDR3 length, and insertions or deletions at six rearrangement sites were assigned. Clonotype counts were normalized to sorted cell number within each subset before computing true diversity and Gini coefficients with the tcR R package. The overlap coefficient, calculated on TCRB nucleotide sequences, was used to quantify repertoire sharing. As a proxy for the pre-selection repertoire, out-of-frame TCRB sequences from naive cells were analyzed. Sourced from immuneACCESS, this table was stored by TCRdb with only in-frame sequences that have V and J called. A share of the clones is absent; for the studies checked, an unresolved V gene accounts for under half, and the remainder has no known explanation. V and J calls and clone size are given by that table; D and trimming were obtained from the DNA. The sample table records about 410,000 clones; around 14% of these occur just once. The ten largest make up roughly 0.035% of the sample.

From each donor, a single peripheral blood sample of 95 to 150 mL on average was drawn into heparinised tubes. A BD FACSAria II and a panel including CD45RO, CCR7, CD25, CD127, CD95 and CD27 were used to sort naive, central memory, regulatory and stem cell-like memory CD4+ T cells. Every sorted population had a purity above 95%. PBMCs were separated immediately by Lymphoprep density gradient centrifugation and were stained directly, without being cultured. So that batch effects would be minimized, each experiment stained and sorted samples in pairs, pairing one healthy donor with one patient. The sequenced sample consisted of naive CD4+ T cells from blood. Interpreted using the paper, the cell subset or site label stands for: true naive CD4+ T cells. The TCR originated in a man aged 25-45 years in good health. The chain is encoded by TRBV15 joined to TRBJ2-5; 8 nucleotides in the junction match TRBD2. The nucleotide sequence is given as TGTGCCACCAGCAGAGATCGGGGCGGGGGGCAAGAGACCCAGTACTTC. This is translated as CATSRDRGGGQETQYF.